The 30 T cell receptor beta chains given below trace back to one sample, sequenced in a study of patients and donors after allogeneic stem cell transplantation. Using its own MiXCR run on the RT-PCR reads, TCRdb lists one record per CDR3 protein. Of 920,000 or so distinct CDR3 sequences detected, over 15% appear once; the ten largest clones hold 6%. Sequences were obtained from blood, either unsorted or a sorted T cell fraction (not recorded which). The receptors shown here come from a human donor who was either an allogeneic HSCT recipient or a stem cell or donor lymphocyte infusion donor (not recorded which). It is not recorded whose cells these are; they may come from a transplant donor.

V gene TRBV7-2 combines with J gene TRBJ2-7, with a weak D call TRBD2 (5 bases). The germline V gene encodes CDR1 SGHTA and CDR2 FQGNSA. The CDR3 spans 15 residues. V was shortened by 2 bases and J by 1 base, with 12 bases between the two germline ends. The CDR3 region is CASSLSRTQSYEQYF. The CDR3 nucleotides read TGTGCCAGCAGCTTAAGCAGGACTCAATCCTACGAGCAGTACTTC. Full variable domain (missing parts from reference TRBV7-2 and TRBJ2-7): GAGVSQSPSNKVTEKGKDVELRCDPISGHTALYWYRQSLGQGLEFLIYFQGNSAPDKSGLPSDRFSAERTGGSVSTLTIQRTQQEDSAVYLCASSLSRTQSYEQYFGPGTRLTVT.

This clonotype was counted only a few times. The gene calls are TRBV10-3 and TRBJ1-1; D not certain. V gave up 3 bases and J gave up 2 bases, with 4 bases separating them. This CDR3 is built from 12 residues. The germline CDR1 and CDR2 sequences are ENHRY and SYGVKD. CDR3 amino acids: CAISDTNTEAFF. The CDR3 bases are TGTGCCATCAGTGACACCAACACTGAAGCTTTCTTT.

This clonotype occurred many times. The V call is TRBV12-3 or TRBV12-4, the J call TRBJ1-1, with a weak D call TRBD1 (5 bases). V was shortened by 6 bases and J by 8 bases, with 7 bases between the two germline ends. The CDR3 covers 10 residues. The CDR3 DNA reads as TGTGCCAGCAGCCGACAGGAAGCTTTCTTT. Its translation is CASSRQEAFF.

The V gene is TRBV12-5, the J gene TRBJ2-3; D ambiguous. There are 14 residues in the CDR3. V was pared by 0 bases and J by 1 base, with 5 bases between. The germline V gene encodes CDR1 LGHNT and CDR2 FRNRAP. CDR3 protein: CASGLVRGTDTQYF. CDR3 coding DNA: TGTGCTAGTGGTTTGGTACGAGGCACAGATACGCAGTATTTT.

This clonotype was recorded at least ten times. J is TRBJ1-4 and V is TRBV12-3 or TRBV12-4; D is unresolved. CDR3 length: 15 residues. V lost 2 bases, J lost 1 base, and 8 bases lay in between. In nucleotides, the CDR3 is TGTGCCAGCAGTTTAAGGGTACAAACTAATGAAAAACTGTTTTTT. It encodes CASSLRVQTNEKLFF.

This clonotype is a singleton in its sample. The chain links TRBV4-1 to TRBJ1-2, with D unresolved. Germline V gives CDR1 MGHRA, CDR2 YSYEKL. V lost 3 bases and J lost 4, with 6 bases in between. The CDR3 is 12 amino acids. The CDR3 bases are TGCGCCAGCAGCCAGATTTCCTATGGCTACACCTTC. Its translation: CASSQISYGYTF.

The rearrangement joins TRBV12-3 or TRBV12-4 to TRBJ1-3; the D is unclear. Trimming took 2 bases from V and 6 from J, leaving 8 bases between them. The CDR3 runs 13 residues. The CDR3, as DNA: TGTGCCAGCAGTTTAAGAAACGCAAACACCATATATTTT. Its translation: CASSLRNANTIYF.

The J gene is TRBJ1-4, the V gene TRBV5-1; 7 bases line up with TRBD1. CDR3 length: 14 residues. V gave up 4 bases and J gave up 5 bases; unmatched junction bases: 5. CDR1 and CDR2 from the germline V gene are SGHRS and YFSETQ. CDR3: CASSIQGKNEKLFF. The DNA of the CDR3 is TGCGCCAGCAGCATACAGGGGAAGAATGAAAAACTGTTTTTT.

This clonotype was detected only a few times. V usage is TRBV24-1 and J usage is TRBJ2-2; possibly TRBD1 for D (6 bases). The germline gives CDR1 KGHDR, CDR2 SFDVKD. There are 14 residues in the CDR3. V lost 3 bases and J 6 bases, leaving 10 bases between the germline ends. In DNA, the CDR3 is TGTGCCACCAGTGATATGGGGACATCCGGGGAGCTGTTTTTT. Translating it yields CATSDMGTSGELFF.

Ten or more counts support this clonotype. V gene TRBV13 combines with J gene TRBJ1-2; TRBD1 matches 8 bases. Germline trimming cut 5 bases from V and 6 bases from J; bases unmatched to any gene: 5. The CDR3 runs to 13 residues. Germline V gene sequence: CDR1 PRHDT, CDR2 FYEKMQ (reference sequence). The CDR3 DNA is TGTGCCAGCAGCCCGGGACAGGTCCATGGCTACACCTTC. Its translation: CASSPGQVHGYTF.

The chain joins TRBV4-3 to TRBJ2-5, with 7 positions matching TRBD2. Germline values: CDR1 LGHNA, CDR2 YSLEER. V shed 0 bases, J shed 2 bases, and the junction held 6 bases outside the gene matches. This CDR3 contains 16 residues. This chain's CDR3 is CASSQENPAGQETQYF. CDR3 DNA sequence: TGCGCCAGCAGCCAAGAAAACCCAGCGGGGCAAGAGACCCAGTACTTC.

The chain has TRBV27 and TRBJ1-2; 7 nucleotides align to TRBD1. Germline V gene lookup returns CDR1 MNHEY and CDR2 SMNVEV (reference sequence). The ends lost 6 bases at V and 5 bases at J; junction bases unmatched: 9. The CDR3 is made up of 14 amino acids. CDR3 amino acids: CASSGAGGIYGYTF. Written as DNA, the CDR3 is TGTGCCAGCAGCGGGGCAGGGGGGATTTATGGCTACACCTTC.

This clonotype was seen only a few times. The V gene is TRBV7-2, the J gene TRBJ2-1, with 9 bases matching TRBD1. Germline CDR1 and CDR2: SGHTA and FQGNSA. Losses at the gene ends were 0 bases for V and 4 bases for J; bases not matched to a gene: 1. The CDR3 runs to 15 residues. In DNA form, the CDR3 reads TGTGCCAGCAGCTTAGCTGGACAGGGGTACAATGAGCAGTTCTTC. Translating gives CASSLAGQGYNEQFF.

This clonotype appeared a few times. This rearrangement joins TRBV6-1 to TRBJ2-3, with no clear D. V was cut by 6 bases and J by 8 bases, with 18 bases left in between. Germline CDR1 reads MNHNS; CDR2 reads SASEGT. The CDR3 runs to 14 residues. CDR3 region: CASSLSQMRSTQYF. The CDR3 region has the DNA TGTGCCAGCAGCCTCTCTCAGATGCGCAGTACGCAGTATTTT.

The genes are TRBV6-6 and TRBJ1-1; no firm D call. V shed 7 bases and J shed 1 base, with 7 bases lying between them. Germline assignment: CDR1 MNHNY and CDR2 SVGAGI (reference sequence). The CDR3 is 12 residues long. In DNA form, the CDR3 reads TGTGCCAGCACTCCCAAGAACACTGAAGCTTTCTTT. Encoded protein: CASTPKNTEAFF.

The V call is TRBV11-2, the J call TRBJ2-1, with 8 bases aligning to TRBD2. In germline, CDR1 is SGHAT, CDR2 FQNNGV. V dropped 2 bases and J dropped 3; count of bases not matched to a gene: 15. CDR3 size: 19 residues. The CDR3 region is CASSLTNPGLGMIYNEQFF. CDR3 nucleotides: TGTGCCAGCAGCTTAACTAACCCGGGACTAGGGATGATCTACAATGAGCAGTTCTTC.

The chain joins TRBV20-1 to TRBJ2-5; 8 bases are a match to TRBD2. The germline CDR1 and CDR2 sequences are DFQATT and SNEGSKA (reference sequence). The V segment lost 3 bases and the J segment 0 bases; nucleotides outside the gene matches: 3. This CDR3 contains 14 residues. CDR3 nucleotide sequence: TGCAGTGCTAGTACTAGCGGTTACCAAGAGACCCAGTACTTC. Amino acid sequence: CSASTSGYQETQYF.

This clonotype has more than one count but fewer than ten. The genes are TRBV12-3 or TRBV12-4 and TRBJ2-2; 8 nucleotides align to TRBD1. The CDR3 is made up of 17 amino acids. V lost 8 bases, J lost 2 bases, and 13 bases stayed unmatched. CDR3 in amino acids: CASFTTPDRENTGELFF. Written as DNA, the CDR3 is TGTGCCAGCTTTACTACCCCGGACAGGGAAAACACCGGGGAGCTGTTTTTT.

Only a few counts were recorded for this clonotype. Written as DNA, the CDR3 is TGTGCCTGGAGTACGGGGGACAATCAGCCCCAGCATTTT. Amino acid sequence: CAWSTGDNQPQHF. J is TRBJ1-5 and V is TRBV30; maybe TRBD1 (5 bases). The V end lost 2 bases, the J end lost 3 bases, and 8 bases lay between the germline ends. There are 13 residues in the CDR3. Germline CDR1 reads GTSNPN; CDR2 reads SVGIG (reference sequence).

The chain uses TRBV25-1 and TRBJ1-6; no clear D gene. V lost 0 bases and J 7 bases, leaving 13 bases between the germline ends. This CDR3 contains 16 residues. Germline V lookup: CDR1 MGHDK, CDR2 SYGVNS. CDR3 coding DNA: TGTGCCAGCAGTGAATACATCTCCGTGAGGAATTCACCCCTCCACTTT. This codes for CASSEYISVRNSPLHF.

The chain joins TRBV4-2 to TRBJ1-4; 10 nucleotides match TRBD1. The germline V gene encodes CDR1 LGHNA and CDR2 YNFKEQ. The CDR3 runs to 15 residues. After removal of 1 base from V and 4 bases from J, the junction contained 0 bases not matched to a gene. The CDR3 DNA sequence: TGTGCCAGCAGCCAAGGGACAGGGGGTAATGAAAAACTGTTTTTT. Translation: CASSQGTGGNEKLFF.

CDR3 in DNA: TGTGCCAGCAGTGAAATAGGGAGTCCGACCCAGTACTTC. This gives the protein CASSEIGSPTQYF. The chain uses TRBV2 and TRBJ2-5; possible D gene TRBD2, 5 bases. Trimming stripped 2 bases from V and 7 bases from J, with 11 bases between. This CDR3 contains 13 residues. Germline V gene data show CDR1 as SNHLY and CDR2 as FYNNEI.

This sequence joins TRBV18 and TRBJ2-3; the D is unclear. CDR1 and CDR2 (germline): KGHSH, LQKENI. V was pared by 1 base and J by 11 bases, with 7 bases between. The length of the CDR3 is 11 residues. CDR3 coding DNA: TGTGCCAGCTCACCACATCAAGGGCAGTATTTT. Amino acid sequence: CASSPHQGQYF.

The rearrangement joins TRBV6-1 to TRBJ2-7; D may be TRBD1 or TRBD2 (6 bases each). This CDR3 has 14 amino acids. Germline lookup yields CDR1 MNHNS and CDR2 SASEGT. Trimming took 7 bases from V and 3 from J, leaving 16 bases between them. This chain's CDR3 is CASKGGRLNYEQYF. The CDR3 nucleotides are TGTGCCAGCAAGGGGGGCAGGTTGAACTACGAGCAGTACTTC.

This clonotype was detected only a few times. The chain's CDR3 is CAISTGTSNTGELFF. Here the CDR3 DNA reads TGTGCCATCAGCACCGGGACATCAAACACCGGGGAGCTGTTTTTT. The genes are TRBV10-3 and TRBJ2-2; D might be TRBD1 (6 bases). Trimming took 6 bases from V and 2 from J, leaving 13 bases between them. This CDR3 spans 15 amino acids. In germline, CDR1 is ENHRY, CDR2 SYGVKD.

In this sample, this clonotype turned up many times. V is TRBV4-1 and J is TRBJ2-2, with 7 positions matching TRBD1. CDR1 is MGHRA, CDR2 YSYEKL, per germline. CDR3 length: 17 residues. V gave up 2 bases and J gave up 0 bases; unmatched junction bases: 6. The CDR3 region is CASSQPGTDSNTGELFF. CDR3 coding DNA: TGCGCCAGCAGCCAACCCGGGACAGACTCGAACACCGGGGAGCTGTTTTTT.

This clonotype was counted ten times or more. The chain is built from TRBV20-1 and TRBJ1-3; D unclear. Deletions cut 1 base from V and 2 bases from J, with 6 bases between. Germline V gene lookup returns CDR1 DFQATT and CDR2 SNEGSKA (reference sequence). The CDR3 has 13 residues. CDR3 sequence reads: CSARGVAGNTIYF. Here the CDR3 DNA reads TGCAGTGCTAGAGGGGTTGCTGGAAACACCATATATTTT.

This chain uses TRBV11-2 with TRBJ1-1, with 7 bases lining up with TRBD1. The CDR3 is made up of 18 amino acids. CDR1 and CDR2 (germline): SGHAT, FQNNGV. V gave up 3 bases and J gave up 5 bases; unmatched junction bases: 18. CDR3: CASSLTGWGIRVTTEAFF. The CDR3 coding sequence is TGTGCCAGCAGCTTGACAGGGTGGGGAATTCGGGTAACGACTGAAGCTTTCTTT.

This sequence joins TRBV18 and TRBJ2-2; D gene uncertain. CDR1 and CDR2 (germline): KGHSH, LQKENI. CDR3 length: 12 residues. V lost 5 bases and J lost 6, with 7 bases in between. The CDR3, as DNA: TGTGCCAGCTCAAGGGCCTCCGGGGAGCTGTTTTTT. Amino acids: CASSRASGELFF.

CDR3: CASSPSGASGRAFHNEQFF. The CDR3 DNA follows: TGTGCCAGCAGCCCCTCCGGGGCCAGCGGGAGGGCCTTCCACAATGAGCAGTTCTTC. The J gene is TRBJ2-1, the V gene TRBV4-2; TRBD2 aligns across 10 bases. The junction had 17 bases not matched to a gene; V was cut back by 4 bases and J by 5 bases. Germline V CDR1 and CDR2: LGHNA, YNFKEQ. This CDR3 region has 19 residues.